A selection of T cell receptor beta chains follows, all from one sample in a study of blood T cell repertoires in COVID-19. Clones were sequenced by immunoSEQ multiplex PCR, and TCRdb holds only the in-frame ones, with some missing. The repertoire has around 130,000 clones, roughly 90% of them found once; the top ten carry roughly 18%. The source material was peripheral blood. The receptors here all came from a man aged 50 to 60 with active or convalescent COVID-19. CDR3s include the opening cysteine and the closing phenylalanine or tryptophan. A D gene is named only where the DNA matches it firmly. Some rows have no size entry. The others give once, few or many, or a class for an expanded clone.

.	TRBV5-1	TRBD1	TRBJ2-7	CASSLTGGFNEQYF	TGCGCCAGCAGCTTGACAGGGGGCTTCAACGAGCAGTACTTC
.	TRBV28	TRBD2	TRBJ2-3	CASSLLVGGTTDTQYF	TGTGCCAGCAGTTTATTGGTGGGGGGGACCACAGATACGCAGTATTTT
.	TRBV11-3	.	TRBJ2-2	CASSPRNTGELFF	TGTGCCAGCAGCCCGCGAAACACCGGGGAGCTGTTTTTT
.	TRBV9	.	TRBJ1-3	CASSTGEHSSGNTIYF	TGTGCCAGCAGCACCGGAGAGCATAGCTCTGGAAACACCATATATTTT
few	TRBV7-9	.	TRBJ2-3	CASTQRDTQYF	TGTGCCAGCACCCAGCGAGATACGCAGTATTTT
.	TRBV18	TRBD1	TRBJ1-3	CASSPQGGQASGNTIYF	TGTGCCAGCTCACCCCAGGGGGGCCAGGCTTCTGGAAACACCATATATTTT
.	TRBV28	.	TRBJ1-3	CASSGRGPSGNTIYF	TGTGCCAGCAGTGGCAGGGGACCCTCTGGAAACACCATATATTTT
.	TRBV3-1/TRBV3-2	.	TRBJ2-1	CASSPKRLQKEQFF	TGTGCCAGCAGCCCGAAGCGGCTCCAAAAGGAGCAGTTCTTC
.	TRBV6-6	.	TRBJ2-7	CASSYGQTSYEQYF	TGTGCCAGCAGTTACGGGCAGACCTCCTACGAGCAGTACTTC
.	TRBV25-1	.	TRBJ2-2	CASSTGLGRGTGELFF	TGTGCCAGCAGCACCGGATTGGGCCGGGGGACCGGGGAGCTGTTTTTT
.	TRBV5-4	TRBD1	TRBJ2-7	CASSNPQGLLYEQYF	TGTGCCAGCAGCAACCCACAGGGGCTCCTTTACGAGCAGTACTTC
.	TRBV19	.	TRBJ2-2	CASSIRSGAGELFF	TGTGCCAGTAGTATTAGGTCGGGGGCCGGGGAGCTGTTTTTT
.	TRBV2	.	TRBJ1-2	CASREVNANNGYTF	TGTGCCAGCAGGGAGGTCAACGCTAACAATGGCTACACCTTC
.	TRBV5-1	.	TRBJ1-1	CASSLDGGTEAFF	TGCGCCAGCAGCTTGGACGGGGGCACTGAAGCTTTCTTT
.	TRBV5-1	.	TRBJ2-7	CASSFTGDLYEQYF	TGCGCCAGCAGCTTCACAGGCGACCTCTACGAGCAGTACTTC
.	TRBV19	.	TRBJ1-1	CASRPPGGAGTEAFF	TGTGCCAGTAGGCCACCGGGAGGGGCCGGTACTGAAGCTTTCTTT
.	TRBV10-3	TRBD2	TRBJ2-7	CAISESLGLAGSYEQYF	TGTGCCATCAGTGAGTCCCTGGGACTAGCGGGAAGCTACGAGCAGTACTTC
.	TRBV5-4	TRBD1	TRBJ2-7	CASSGIGTAKEQYF	TGTGCCAGCAGCGGAATCGGGACAGCAAAAGAGCAGTACTTC
.	TRBV3-1/TRBV3-2	.	TRBJ2-7	CASSQASRYEQYF	TGTGCCAGCAGCCAAGCTAGCAGATACGAGCAGTACTTC
.	TRBV7-8	.	TRBJ2-1	CASSLTSSSYNEQFF	TGTGCCAGCAGCTTAACTAGCAGCTCCTACAATGAGCAGTTCTTC
.	TRBV30	.	TRBJ1-2	CAWSVQGSWYGYTF	TGTGCCTGGAGTGTACAGGGCAGTTGGTATGGCTACACCTTC
.	TRBV3-1/TRBV3-2	.	TRBJ2-1	CASSPPMDSEYNEQFF	TGTGCCAGCAGCCCGCCGATGGACAGTGAATACAATGAGCAGTTCTTC
once	TRBV10-3	TRBD2	TRBJ2-5	CAIGGLAGIQETQYF	TGTGCCATCGGCGGGCTAGCGGGGATCCAAGAGACCCAGTACTTC
.	TRBV14	TRBD2	TRBJ2-1	CASSSSTSGLAAYNEQFF	TGTGCCAGCAGCTCCTCAACCTCGGGACTAGCGGCATACAATGAGCAGTTCTTC